These 20 T cell receptor beta chains were all obtained from the same sample, sequenced in a study of shared clonotypes between healthy human individuals. The repertoire was sequenced with immunoSEQ multiplex PCR; TCRdb's copy has only in-frame clones and lacks some. Among approximately 2.5 million clones, over 85% were seen once, and the ten largest hold over 0.12%. Sequencing was done on a sample of naive CD4+ T cells sorted from blood. Subset given: CD45RA+ positively selected. These receptors originate from a man younger than 35 in good health.

The J gene is TRBJ1-1, the V gene TRBV28; TRBD1 agrees at 7 bases. The trim removed 7 bases at V and 1 base at J, leaving 9 bases unmatched. The CDR3 sequence is 15 residues long. CDR1 and CDR2 (germline): MDHEN, SYDVKM. Here the CDR3 DNA reads TGTGCCAGCATCCTGAACAGGGGTGGGAACACTGAAGCTTTCTTT. Its protein is CASILNRGGNTEAFF.

The CDR3: CASSWAGTDTGELFF. The DNA for the CDR3 is TGTGCCAGCAGCTGGGCCGGGACAGACACCGGGGAGCTGTTTTTT. The chain carries TRBV5-4 and TRBJ2-2; 7 nucleotides align to TRBD1. V dropped 3 bases and J dropped 3; count of bases not matched to a gene: 5. From germline, CDR1 is SGHNT and CDR2 YYREEE (reference sequence). This CDR3 region has 15 residues.

The chain joins TRBV7-3 to TRBJ1-1; D may be TRBD1 (6 bases). In germline, CDR1 is SGHTA, CDR2 FQGTGA. The CDR3 sequence is 13 residues long. V gave up 5 bases and J gave up 1 base, with 8 bases separating them. The CDR3 sequence: CASSGGPNTEAFF. The DNA of the CDR3 is TGTGCCAGCAGCGGGGGGCCGAACACTGAAGCTTTCTTT.

V and J are TRBV7-2 and TRBJ2-7; D is unclear. Trimming pared 5 bases from V and 4 bases from J, leaving 15 bases between. The CDR3 runs to 14 residues. Germline V CDR1 and CDR2: SGHTA, FQGNSA. The CDR3 here is CASSHEVRVYEQYF. DNA of the CDR3: TGTGCCAGCAGCCATGAGGTTCGGGTTTACGAGCAGTACTTC.

This rearrangement joins TRBV5-4 to TRBJ2-1, with 11 bases matching TRBD2. V lost 6 bases to trimming and J lost 0 bases; unmatched junction nucleotides: 17. Germline V CDR1 and CDR2: SGHNT, YYREEE (reference sequence). The CDR3 runs 20 residues. The CDR3 nucleotides read TGTGCCAGCACCCAACATCCGGGGACTAGCGGCCTGAGCTCCTACAATGAGCAGTTCTTC. As protein: CASTQHPGTSGLSSYNEQFF.

The chain carries TRBV10-3 and TRBJ1-1; TRBD1 matches at 7 bases. CDR3 size: 13 residues. The germline CDR1 and CDR2 sequences are ENHRY and SYGVKD. V gave up 5 bases and J gave up 3 bases; unmatched junction bases: 3. CDR3 residues: CAISTDRDTEAFF. As DNA, the CDR3 is TGTGCCATCAGTACTGACAGGGACACTGAAGCTTTCTTT.

This clone occurred a few times. The chain is built from TRBV7-3 and TRBJ1-6; 10 bases are shared with TRBD1. After removal of 4 bases from V and 10 bases from J, the junction contained 7 bases not matched to a gene. This CDR3 spans 15 amino acids. Germline-derived CDR1 and CDR2 are SGHTA and FQGTGA. For the CDR3, the DNA is TGTGCCAGCAGCTCCACGGGGACAGGGGTATCACCCCTCCACTTT. This gives the protein CASSSTGTGVSPLHF.

The chain joins TRBV7-2 to TRBJ2-1; D is undetermined. The germline gives CDR1 SGHTA, CDR2 FQGNSA. V lost 4 bases, J lost 5 bases, and 12 bases lay in between. The CDR3 has 14 amino acids. The CDR3 region has the DNA TGTGCCAGCAGCTCCTCAGTGTCTCACAATGAGCAGTTCTTC. Translated, it gives CASSSSVSHNEQFF.

The J gene is TRBJ1-1, the V gene TRBV10-3, with D perhaps TRBD1 (6 bases). Germline loops: CDR1 ENHRY, CDR2 SYGVKD. This CDR3 contains 15 residues. V gave up 3 bases and J gave up 0 bases, with 11 bases separating them. CDR3 DNA: TGTGCCATCAGTGACGGGGGCCTCATGAACACTGAAGCTTTCTTT. As protein: CAISDGGLMNTEAFF.

Concerning this clone itself: In the same sample, other DNA sequences code for this CDR3. This sequence joins TRBV5-1 and TRBJ1-2; 8 bases are shared with TRBD1. Germline V gives CDR1 SGHRS, CDR2 YFSETQ. The CDR3 sequence is 14 residues long. The J segment lost 0 bases and the V segment lost 3 bases, leaving 1 base of the junction unmatched. Here the CDR3 reads CASSSTGANYGYTF. The DNA for the CDR3 is TGCGCCAGCAGCTCGACAGGGGCTAACTATGGCTACACCTTC.

V and J are TRBV9 and TRBJ1-6; a possible D gene is TRBD1 (5 bases). The CDR3 loop spans 14 amino acids. From germline, CDR1 is SGDLS and CDR2 YYNGEE. V was cut by 0 bases and J by 9 bases, with 10 bases left in between. The CDR3 loop is CASSVGTSASPLHF. CDR3 in DNA: TGTGCCAGCAGCGTAGGGACATCGGCTTCACCCCTCCACTTT.

This chain uses TRBV10-3 with TRBJ1-6; D possibly corresponds to TRBD1 (6 bases). From germline, CDR1 is ENHRY and CDR2 SYGVKD. This CDR3 region has 17 residues. The V end lost 2 bases, the J end lost 5 bases, and 16 bases lay between the germline ends. The CDR3 nucleotides are TGTGCCATCAGTGAGAGACCAGGGGCGGCCAATAATTCACCCCTCCACTTT. Protein sequence: CAISERPGAANNSPLHF.

This chain joins TRBV27 and TRBJ1-1; no definite D call. V was pared by 6 bases and J by 6 bases, with 20 bases between. CDR3 length equals 15 residues. The germline CDR1 and CDR2 sequences are MNHEY and SMNVEV (reference sequence). The CDR3 loop reads CASSPTQTFWAEAFF. The CDR3 nucleotides are TGTGCCAGCAGCCCCACGCAGACGTTCTGGGCTGAAGCTTTCTTT.

Remarks on this clone: Different DNA sequences within this sample yield the same CDR3. This sequence joins TRBV30 and TRBJ2-7; maybe TRBD1 (5 bases). V lost 1 base, J lost 2 bases, and 9 bases lay in between. Germline V gene data show CDR1 as GTSNPN and CDR2 as SVGIG (reference sequence). The length of the CDR3 is 13 residues. CDR3 protein: CAWSGTGPYEQYF. The CDR3 nucleotides read TGTGCCTGGAGTGGAACAGGCCCCTACGAGCAGTACTTC.

The CDR3, as DNA: TGTGCCAGCAGTTACGGAGTCCAAGAGACCCAGTACTTC. It specifies CASSYGVQETQYF. The rearrangement uses TRBV6-5 and TRBJ2-5; D is uncertain. Trimming removed 2 bases at V and 1 base at J, with 5 bases between. CDR3 length: 13 amino acids. The V gene's germline CDR1 is MNHEY and CDR2 SVGAGI.

The gene calls are TRBV19 and TRBJ2-7; the D is unclear. The CDR3 extends over 15 amino acids. Germline CDR1 is LNHDA and CDR2 is SQIVND (reference sequence). V was pared by 0 bases and J by 0 bases, with 9 bases between. CDR3 nucleotide sequence: TGTGCCAGTAGTATAGATACGGGTGGCTCCTACGAGCAGTACTTC. Translating it yields CASSIDTGGSYEQYF.

V usage is TRBV7-6 and J usage is TRBJ2-1; D gene ambiguous. The V gene's germline CDR1 is SGHVS and CDR2 FNYEAQ. This CDR3 comprises 15 residues. The ends were cut back, 2 bases at V and 3 bases at J, with 11 bases in the middle. Here the CDR3 DNA reads TGTGCCAGCAGCTTAAGTACGGCCAACTACAATGAGCAGTTCTTC. Protein product: CASSLSTANYNEQFF.

The gene calls are TRBV19 and TRBJ2-1; unclear D gene. Germline V lookup: CDR1 LNHDA, CDR2 SQIVND (reference sequence). V was pared by 7 bases and J by 0 bases, with 10 bases between. The CDR3 totals 14 residues. The CDR3 loop is CASKELSSYNEQFF. CDR3 in DNA: TGTGCCAGTAAGGAGCTCAGCTCCTACAATGAGCAGTTCTTC.

Concerning this clone: Other DNA sequences from this sample encode an identical CDR3 as well. The chain is built from TRBV18 and TRBJ2-1; D remains ambiguous. The CDR3 runs 10 residues. Per germline, CDR1 KGHSH and CDR2 LQKENI. The ends were cut back, 6 bases at V and 7 bases at J, with 4 bases in the middle. CDR3 nucleotides: TGTGCCAGCTCGGGGAATGAGCAGTTCTTC. Protein sequence: CASSGNEQFF.

Turning to this clone: The sample has other DNA sequences that encode this CDR3 too. V is TRBV27 and J is TRBJ1-2; D uncertain. V was cut by 2 bases and J by 1 base, with 5 bases left in between. Germline V lookup: CDR1 MNHEY, CDR2 SMNVEV (reference sequence). This CDR3 has 13 amino acids. CDR3 sequence: CASSLGVNYGYTF. The CDR3 DNA sequence: TGTGCCAGCAGTTTAGGGGTTAACTATGGCTACACCTTC.